This is a list of T cell receptor beta chains from one sample in a study of T-cell memory formation after mild COVID-19. TCRdb recomputed calls from the 5' RACE reads with MiXCR, one row per CDR3 protein. The profile shows roughly 130,000 distinct CDR3 sequences, around 6.3% of them singletons. Sample: PBMCs or a T cell subset sorted from them (not recorded which). The receptors originated from an adult woman who had mild COVID-19 (a few samples of this study predate the infection). Cell type and time point are not known. Both conserved end residues are part of each CDR3. A D gene is named only where the DNA matches it firmly. Clone size is stated in some rows and not others, as once, few, many or a class when expanded.

d_call: TRBD2; j_call: TRBJ2-3; v_call: TRBV7-2; clone_size: few; cdr3_nt: TGTGCCAGCAGCTTAGAAGGGACTAGCGGGAGTAATTGGGCAGCTGCGCAGTATTTT; cdr3_aa: CASSLEGTSGSNWAAAQYF
d_call: TRBD1; j_call: TRBJ1-1; v_call: TRBV4-1; clone_size: few; cdr3_nt: TGCGCCAGCAGACAGGGGGCCGTGAACACTGAAGCTTTCTTT; cdr3_aa: CASRQGAVNTEAFF
d_call: .; j_call: TRBJ1-6; v_call: TRBV5-6; clone_size: few; cdr3_nt: TGTGCCAGCAGCTTGACAGTTGTCGGGCGTTCACCCCTCCACTTT; cdr3_aa: CASSLTVVGRSPLHF
d_call: .; j_call: TRBJ1-6; v_call: TRBV6-5; clone_size: many; cdr3_nt: TGTGCCAGCAGTCCCGCGATTCCGTCATCCCTCCACTTT; cdr3_aa: CASSPAIPSSLHF
d_call: .; j_call: TRBJ1-5; v_call: TRBV7-9; clone_size: few; cdr3_nt: TGTGCCAGCAGCTTAGGACCTCAGGGCGGTAATCAGCCCCAGCATTTT; cdr3_aa: CASSLGPQGGNQPQHF
d_call: .; j_call: TRBJ2-5; v_call: TRBV7-3; clone_size: few; cdr3_nt: TGTGCCAGCAGCTTATACAGGCGGGAGACCCAGTACTTC; cdr3_aa: CASSLYRRETQYF
d_call: .; j_call: TRBJ2-3; v_call: TRBV24-1; clone_size: .; cdr3_nt: TGTGCCACCAGTGATTCTATAGATACGCAGTATTTT; cdr3_aa: CATSDSIDTQYF
d_call: .; j_call: TRBJ1-1; v_call: TRBV7-9; clone_size: many; cdr3_nt: TGTGCCAGCAGCTTAGCAGCCAGGAACACTGAAGCTTTCTTT; cdr3_aa: CASSLAARNTEAFF
d_call: .; j_call: TRBJ2-5; v_call: TRBV7-8; clone_size: .; cdr3_nt: TGTGCCAGCAGCCCCTTTTGGGGCCGGGAGACCCAGTACTTC; cdr3_aa: CASSPFWGRETQYF
d_call: .; j_call: TRBJ2-7; v_call: TRBV12-3/TRBV12-4; clone_size: many; cdr3_nt: TGTGCCAGCGCCTCAAGGGGGAGGCCCTCCTACGAGCAGTACTTC; cdr3_aa: CASASRGRPSYEQYF
d_call: TRBD2; j_call: TRBJ2-3; v_call: TRBV20-1; clone_size: .; cdr3_nt: TGCAGTGCGTTGGGGGGACTAGCGGGAGTTTCAGATACGCAGTATTTT; cdr3_aa: CSALGGLAGVSDTQYF
d_call: .; j_call: TRBJ1-2; v_call: TRBV9; clone_size: .; cdr3_nt: TGTGCCAGCAGCGTCCTACAGGGTGGCTATGGCTACACCTTC; cdr3_aa: CASSVLQGGYGYTF
d_call: .; j_call: TRBJ2-2; v_call: TRBV11-3; clone_size: .; cdr3_nt: TGTGCCAGCAGCTTAGACTTGGGACACTCGAACACCGGGGAGCTGTTTTTT; cdr3_aa: CASSLDLGHSNTGELFF
d_call: .; j_call: TRBJ2-7; v_call: TRBV5-1; clone_size: few; cdr3_nt: TGCGCCAGCAGCCTGGCAGCCGAGCAGTACTTC; cdr3_aa: CASSLAAEQYF
d_call: .; j_call: TRBJ1-2; v_call: TRBV18; clone_size: .; cdr3_nt: TGTGCCAGCTCACCGTTGGGGGCAGGGACGGAGAATGGCTACACCTTC; cdr3_aa: CASSPLGAGTENGYTF
d_call: TRBD1; j_call: TRBJ1-5; v_call: TRBV7-9; clone_size: .; cdr3_nt: TGTGCCAGCAGCCCAGGGACAGGATATCAGCCCCAGCATTTT; cdr3_aa: CASSPGTGYQPQHF
d_call: TRBD1; j_call: TRBJ1-1; v_call: TRBV11-2; clone_size: .; cdr3_nt: TGTGCCAGCAGCTCACCGTACCGGGACAGGGGGCATGGTGAAGCTTTCTTT; cdr3_aa: CASSSPYRDRGHGEAFF
d_call: TRBD2; j_call: TRBJ2-1; v_call: TRBV12-3/TRBV12-4; clone_size: .; cdr3_nt: TGTGCCAGCAGTCATCCGGGACTAGCAAATGAGCAGTTCTTC; cdr3_aa: CASSHPGLANEQFF
d_call: .; j_call: TRBJ1-1; v_call: TRBV5-1; clone_size: .; cdr3_nt: TGCGCCAGCAGCGTGAACACTGAAGCTTTCTTT; cdr3_aa: CASSVNTEAFF
d_call: .; j_call: TRBJ1-1; v_call: TRBV3-1; clone_size: .; cdr3_nt: TGTGCCAGCAGCCAAGAGGAGGAGAACACTGAAGCTTTCTTT; cdr3_aa: CASSQEEENTEAFF
d_call: .; j_call: TRBJ1-2; v_call: TRBV6-1; clone_size: many; cdr3_nt: TGTGCCAGCAGTGAAAGTATTCCTGGCTACACCTTC; cdr3_aa: CASSESIPGYTF
d_call: TRBD2; j_call: TRBJ2-3; v_call: TRBV3-1; clone_size: few; cdr3_nt: TGTGCCAGTACGACAAGCGGGAGAGGCACAGATACGCAGTATTTT; cdr3_aa: CASTTSGRGTDTQYF
d_call: .; j_call: TRBJ1-1; v_call: TRBV12-3/TRBV12-4; clone_size: few; cdr3_nt: TGTGCCAGCAGTCTCCAGAGGACAGCTGAAGCTTTCTTT; cdr3_aa: CASSLQRTAEAFF
d_call: TRBD2; j_call: TRBJ2-7; v_call: TRBV20-1; clone_size: many; cdr3_nt: TGCAGTGCTAGAAGGGCGGGACTAGCGGGGGGCTATTCCTACGAGCAGTACTTC; cdr3_aa: CSARRAGLAGGYSYEQYF
d_call: .; j_call: TRBJ2-3; v_call: TRBV5-1; clone_size: .; cdr3_nt: TGCGCCAGCAGTTGGTCTAGCACAGATACGCAGTATTTT; cdr3_aa: CASSWSSTDTQYF
d_call: .; j_call: TRBJ1-2; v_call: TRBV2; clone_size: few; cdr3_nt: TGTGCCAGCACCCGGGGTTTGGTCGGCTACACCTTC; cdr3_aa: CASTRGLVGYTF
d_call: .; j_call: TRBJ2-7; v_call: TRBV5-1; clone_size: many; cdr3_nt: TGCGCCAGCAGACCCGAGTGGGGTGCCGACGAGCAGTACTTC; cdr3_aa: CASRPEWGADEQYF
d_call: .; j_call: TRBJ1-1; v_call: TRBV27; clone_size: .; cdr3_nt: TGTGCCAGCAGTTTTTCGTGGGACACTGAAGCTTTCTTT; cdr3_aa: CASSFSWDTEAFF
d_call: .; j_call: TRBJ2-2; v_call: TRBV30; clone_size: few; cdr3_nt: TGTGCCTGGACAGGGAGGAACACCGGGGAGCTGTTTTTT; cdr3_aa: CAWTGRNTGELFF
d_call: TRBD1; j_call: TRBJ1-5; v_call: TRBV10-3; clone_size: few; cdr3_nt: TGTGCCATCAGCAAAGGGACAGGGCTAGATCAGCCCCAGCATTTT; cdr3_aa: CAISKGTGLDQPQHF
d_call: TRBD1; j_call: TRBJ1-1; v_call: TRBV9; clone_size: many; cdr3_nt: TGTGCCAGCAGCCTCGCGACAGGGGGTCTGAACACTGAAGCTTTCTTT; cdr3_aa: CASSLATGGLNTEAFF
d_call: .; j_call: TRBJ1-2; v_call: TRBV6-1; clone_size: .; cdr3_nt: TGTGCCAGCACTCCAGGCGGCTATGGCTACACCTTC; cdr3_aa: CASTPGGYGYTF
d_call: .; j_call: TRBJ2-4; v_call: TRBV7-9; clone_size: few; cdr3_nt: TGTGCCAGCAGCTTAGGGCCCATTGATGGCGGGCTGTTAGCCAAAAACATTCAGTACTTC; cdr3_aa: CASSLGPIDGGLLAKNIQYF
d_call: .; j_call: TRBJ1-1; v_call: TRBV15; clone_size: .; cdr3_nt: TGTGCCACCAGCAGAGATCGACAGTCGAACACTGAAGCTTTCTTT; cdr3_aa: CATSRDRQSNTEAFF
d_call: TRBD1; j_call: TRBJ1-1; v_call: TRBV13; clone_size: few; cdr3_nt: TGTGCCAGCAGCCCAACAGGGGCAGGTGTGGGAACTGAAGCTTTCTTT; cdr3_aa: CASSPTGAGVGTEAFF
d_call: .; j_call: TRBJ2-7; v_call: TRBV7-9; clone_size: few; cdr3_nt: TGTGCCAGCAGCCCCCCCCGCTACGAGCAGTACTTC; cdr3_aa: CASSPPRYEQYF
d_call: .; j_call: TRBJ2-1; v_call: TRBV27; clone_size: few; cdr3_nt: TGTGCCAGCAGTTTAAGGCGCTCCTACAATGAGCAGTTCTTC; cdr3_aa: CASSLRRSYNEQFF
d_call: .; j_call: TRBJ1-5; v_call: TRBV6-5; clone_size: few; cdr3_nt: TGTGCCAGCAGTCCTACAGGGACCAATCAGCCCCAGCATTTT; cdr3_aa: CASSPTGTNQPQHF
d_call: .; j_call: TRBJ2-1; v_call: TRBV5-1; clone_size: .; cdr3_nt: TGCGCCAGCAGCGGCCTCTCCGGGACACTACTCGCTGAGCAGTTCTTC; cdr3_aa: CASSGLSGTLLAEQFF
d_call: .; j_call: TRBJ2-1; v_call: TRBV7-9; clone_size: many; cdr3_nt: TGTGCCAGCAGCGCCCCGGGACTCAATGAGCAGTTCTTC; cdr3_aa: CASSAPGLNEQFF
d_call: .; j_call: TRBJ2-2; v_call: TRBV7-2; clone_size: .; cdr3_nt: TGTGCCAGCAGCTTAGGCCGTAACACCGGGGAGCTGTTTTTT; cdr3_aa: CASSLGRNTGELFF
d_call: .; j_call: TRBJ2-3; v_call: TRBV20-1; clone_size: .; cdr3_nt: TGCAGTGCTAGAGTTTCAAGCGGGTACGGGGTGAGAACAGATACGCAGTATTTT; cdr3_aa: CSARVSSGYGVRTDTQYF
d_call: .; j_call: TRBJ1-2; v_call: TRBV12-3/TRBV12-4; clone_size: few; cdr3_nt: TGTGCCAGCAGTTTTACTTCGGTCTATGGCTACACCTTC; cdr3_aa: CASSFTSVYGYTF
d_call: TRBD2; j_call: TRBJ2-2; v_call: TRBV18; clone_size: .; cdr3_nt: TGTGCCAGCTCACCCCAACGGGGGAGGGGCCCTCCGAACACCGGGGAGCTGTTTTTT; cdr3_aa: CASSPQRGRGPPNTGELFF
d_call: .; j_call: TRBJ1-5; v_call: TRBV5-1; clone_size: .; cdr3_nt: TGCGCCAGCAGAGGAGACCTCAAAGGGCCCCAGCATTTT; cdr3_aa: CASRGDLKGPQHF
d_call: .; j_call: TRBJ2-5; v_call: TRBV27; clone_size: once; cdr3_nt: TGTGCCAGCAGTTTCCAGCGTGGGGAGACCCAGTACTTC; cdr3_aa: CASSFQRGETQYF
d_call: TRBD1; j_call: TRBJ2-3; v_call: TRBV5-6; clone_size: few; cdr3_nt: TGTGCCAGCAGCAGGGACAGGGGATTTGCGTTAGGCACAGATACGCAGTATTTT; cdr3_aa: CASSRDRGFALGTDTQYF
d_call: .; j_call: TRBJ2-1; v_call: TRBV13; clone_size: many; cdr3_nt: TGTGCCAGCAGCTTAGTAGTAGGGTTCGATCGGAGCTCCTACAATGAGCAGTTCTTC; cdr3_aa: CASSLVVGFDRSSYNEQFF
d_call: TRBD1; j_call: TRBJ2-1; v_call: TRBV27; clone_size: many; cdr3_nt: TGTGCCAGCAGCGCTGGGTGGGGACAGTCCTCCTACAATGAGCAGTTCTTC; cdr3_aa: CASSAGWGQSSYNEQFF
d_call: .; j_call: TRBJ2-1; v_call: TRBV5-1; clone_size: many; cdr3_nt: TGCGCCAGCAGCTTGGAGGGGCTGGACAATGAGCAGTTCTTC; cdr3_aa: CASSLEGLDNEQFF
d_call: TRBD1; j_call: TRBJ2-4; v_call: TRBV5-1; clone_size: .; cdr3_nt: TGCGCCAGCACGACAGGGGCCAAAAACATTCAGTACTTC; cdr3_aa: CASTTGAKNIQYF
d_call: .; j_call: TRBJ1-5; v_call: TRBV5-1; clone_size: many; cdr3_nt: TGCGCCAGCAGCTTGAACCAGGATCAGCCCCAGCATTTT; cdr3_aa: CASSLNQDQPQHF
d_call: .; j_call: TRBJ2-3; v_call: TRBV24-1; clone_size: many; cdr3_nt: TGTGCCACCAGTGATTTGCAATTTGGGGGCACAGATACGCAGTATTTT; cdr3_aa: CATSDLQFGGTDTQYF
d_call: TRBD2; j_call: TRBJ2-1; v_call: TRBV19; clone_size: .; cdr3_nt: TGTGCCAGCAGTAAGGGGGGACTAGGGACCTACAATGAGCAGTTCTTC; cdr3_aa: CASSKGGLGTYNEQFF
d_call: .; j_call: TRBJ2-3; v_call: TRBV6-5; clone_size: few; cdr3_nt: TGTGCCAGCAGTTACGATTTAAGGGATACGCAGTATTTT; cdr3_aa: CASSYDLRDTQYF